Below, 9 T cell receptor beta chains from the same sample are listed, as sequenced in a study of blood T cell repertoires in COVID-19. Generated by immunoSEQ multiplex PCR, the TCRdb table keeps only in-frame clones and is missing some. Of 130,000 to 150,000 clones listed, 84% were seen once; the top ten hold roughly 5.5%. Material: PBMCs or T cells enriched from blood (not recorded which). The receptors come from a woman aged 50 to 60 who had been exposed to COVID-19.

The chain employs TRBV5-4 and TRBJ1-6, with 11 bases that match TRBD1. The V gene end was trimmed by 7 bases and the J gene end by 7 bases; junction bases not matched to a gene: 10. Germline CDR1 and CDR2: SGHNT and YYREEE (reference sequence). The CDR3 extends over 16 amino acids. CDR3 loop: CASGRTGGRQNSPLHF. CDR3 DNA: TGTGCCAGCGGACGGACAGGGGGCCGTCAGAATTCACCCCTCCACTTT.

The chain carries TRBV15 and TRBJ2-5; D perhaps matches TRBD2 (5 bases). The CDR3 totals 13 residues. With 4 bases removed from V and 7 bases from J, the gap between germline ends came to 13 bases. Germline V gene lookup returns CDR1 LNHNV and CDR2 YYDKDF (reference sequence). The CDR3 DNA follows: TGTGCCACCAGCACGGAAGCGGATGGGACCCAGTACTTC. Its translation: CATSTEADGTQYF.

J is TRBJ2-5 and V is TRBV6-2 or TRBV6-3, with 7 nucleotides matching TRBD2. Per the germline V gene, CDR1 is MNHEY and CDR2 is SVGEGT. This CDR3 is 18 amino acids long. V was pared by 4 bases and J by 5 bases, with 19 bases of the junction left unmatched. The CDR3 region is CASSSSIVWEVGGETQYF. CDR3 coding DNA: TGTGCCAGCAGTTCCTCTATCGTTTGGGAAGTGGGGGGGGAGACCCAGTACTTC.

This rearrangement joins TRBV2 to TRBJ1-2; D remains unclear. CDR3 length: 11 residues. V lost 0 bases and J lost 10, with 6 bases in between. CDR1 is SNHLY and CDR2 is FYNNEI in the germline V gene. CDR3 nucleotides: TGTGCCAGCAGTGAAGCGCGGGCCTACACCTTC. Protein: CASSEARAYTF. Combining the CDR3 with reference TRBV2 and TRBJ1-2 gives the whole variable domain EPEVTQTPSHQVTQMGQEVILRCVPISNHLYFYWYRQILGQKVEFLVSFYNNEISEKSEIFDDQFSVERPDGSNFTLKIRSTKLEDSAMYFCASSEARAYTFGSGTRLTVV.

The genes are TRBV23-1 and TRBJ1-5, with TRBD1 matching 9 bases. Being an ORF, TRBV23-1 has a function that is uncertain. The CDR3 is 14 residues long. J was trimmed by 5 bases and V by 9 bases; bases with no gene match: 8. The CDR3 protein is CARQTGGLDQPQHF. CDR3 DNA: TGCGCCAGACAAACAGGGGGCTTGGATCAGCCCCAGCATTTT.

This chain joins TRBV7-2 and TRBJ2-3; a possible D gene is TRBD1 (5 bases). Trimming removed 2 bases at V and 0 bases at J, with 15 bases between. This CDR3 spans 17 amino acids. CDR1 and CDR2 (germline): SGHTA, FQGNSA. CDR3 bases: TGTGCCAGCAGCTTATGGGCCAGAAGGACAAGCACAGATACGCAGTATTTT. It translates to CASSLWARRTSTDTQYF.

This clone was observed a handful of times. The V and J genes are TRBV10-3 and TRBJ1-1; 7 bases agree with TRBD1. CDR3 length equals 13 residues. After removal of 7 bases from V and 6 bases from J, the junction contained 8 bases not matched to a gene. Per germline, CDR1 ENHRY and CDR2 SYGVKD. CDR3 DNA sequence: TGTGCCATCACCGACAGGGAGGCGGCTGAAGCTTTCTTT. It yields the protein CAITDREAAEAFF.

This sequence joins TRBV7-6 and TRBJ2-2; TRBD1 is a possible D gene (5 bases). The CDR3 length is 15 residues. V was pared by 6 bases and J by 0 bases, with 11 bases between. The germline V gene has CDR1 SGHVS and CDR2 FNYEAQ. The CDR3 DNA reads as TGTGCCAGCAGTAAGGGGTCGACGAACACCGGGGAGCTGTTTTTT. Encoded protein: CASSKGSTNTGELFF.

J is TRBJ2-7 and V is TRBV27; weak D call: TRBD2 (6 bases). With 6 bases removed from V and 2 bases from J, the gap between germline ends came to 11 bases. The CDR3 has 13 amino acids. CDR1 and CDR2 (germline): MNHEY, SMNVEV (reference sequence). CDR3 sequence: CASSPTGAYEQYF. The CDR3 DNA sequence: TGTGCCAGCAGCCCGACGGGGGCCTACGAGCAGTACTTC.